The 4 T cell receptor beta chains in this list originate from one sample, sequenced in a study of tumor and adjacent non-tumor tissue in lung cancer. TCRbeta libraries were built with three rounds of nested PCR, modified from ARM-PCR. TCRdb reprocessed the multiplex PCR reads with MiXCR, giving one entry per CDR3 protein. The repertoire holds around 210,000 distinct CDR3 sequences, approximately 74% seen once, with roughly a quarter in the top ten. RNA was extracted from bulk tissue without any cell sorting. Specimen: lung tumor tissue. The receptors stem from a man in his 60s with non-small cell lung cancer.

Turning to this clonotype: A junction boundary mismatches the germline segment, possibly from a read error. V is TRBV6-5 and J is TRBJ2-2; D is perhaps TRBD2 (5 bases). CDR1 and CDR2 from the germline V gene are MNHEY and SVGAGI. There are 13 residues in the CDR3. CDR3 protein: CASSYPGTGEMFF. DNA for the CDR3: TGTGCCAGCAGTTACCCCGGAACCGGGGAGATGTTTTTT.

With regard to this clonotype: This may arise from a read error, as a much more abundant clone is one base away. The chain joins TRBV20-1 to TRBJ1-2; TRBD1 is a possible D gene (6 bases). CDR3 size: 13 residues. Germline V gene data show CDR1 as DFQATT and CDR2 as SNEGSKA (reference sequence). V was pared by 7 bases and J by 8 bases, with 20 bases between. CDR3 nucleotide sequence: TGCAGTGTTAAGGGGGGGGTTGGTGACGGCTACACCTTC. Encoded protein: CSVKGGVGDGYTF.

Comment on this clonotype: This likely comes from a read error, as the CDR3 has no conserved phenylalanine or tryptophan at its end. Because the CDR3's place on the DNA is in doubt, the DNA is left out and the CDR3 is given as listed by TCRdb. The chain is built from TRBV4-2 and TRBJ2-7; the D segment call TRBD2 is taken from the table without a DNA check. The CDR3 totals 14 residues, both ends included. Per the germline V gene, CDR1 is LGHNA and CDR2 is YNFKEQ. The CDR3 protein is CANSQGTSSYEHYI.

Worth noting for this clonotype: At one boundary the junction diverges from the germline segment, which might be a read error. This rearrangement joins TRBV5-6 to TRBJ1-2, with 9 bases fitting TRBD1. The CDR3 runs to 11 residues. Germline CDR1 SGHDT, CDR2 YYEEEE. CDR3 residues: CACSSGQGETF. The CDR3 nucleotides read TGTGCCTGCAGCTCGGGACAGGGAGAAACCTTC.